This T cell receptor beta chain was captured in a study of cytomegalovirus exposure and HLA in healthy donors (dated by TCRdb to 2016 to 2017). Regarding the complete study: In an earlier analysis of approximately 500 of the donors, less than 350 Gb of sequence data and 120 million or so unique TCR beta sequences from 180 million or so T cells were reported. Class I and class II HLA loci were covered by the typing at four-digit resolution. About five DR-DQ haplotypes were treated as single units for association and clustering because of strong linkage in the cohort. Typing coverage varied by locus: about 629-630 donors for A, B, C, DRB1 and DQB1; some 520 for DQA1; some 610 for DPA1; roughly 470 for DPB1. A later analysis re-analyzed previously published TCR beta repertoires from approximately 700 donors and added high-resolution HLA genotyping to study TCR occurrence patterns. Donor age, sex, ethnicity and CMV serostatus were compiled together with the repertoire data. Besides the first cohort of 666 subjects, a separate validation cohort made up of 120 different subjects was used. Among the roughly 400 genotyped donors, around 79% belonged to the genetic ancestry cluster associated with self-reported Caucasian donors. All discovery cohort repertoires had been generated on a single sequencing platform. To decide whether each TCR beta V gene segment behaved as functional or pseudogenic, an earlier analysis of approximately 590 of the donors relied on high-throughput TCR beta sequencing. An early release covering 550 to 650 HLA-typed donors comprised 250 to 350 gigabases of sequencing data and approximately 80 million unique TCR sequences. The study profiled the T cell repertoires of hundreds of subjects by immunosequencing and related them to cytomegalovirus serostatus. Among almost 400 genotyped donors of the cohort, an average of approximately 230,000 unique TCR beta nucleotide sequences were sequenced per donor, roughly 18% of them non-productive. The later analysis used no new phenotypic data to find candidate immune exposures, relying instead on TCR beta sequences and their occurrence across donors. High-throughput TCR immunosequencing, statistical association of individual TCRs with disease status, and machine learning were combined to predict cytomegalovirus infection status. Genome-wide SNP genotypes for about 65% of the 666 donors were used in a later genetic analysis, which treated that subset as a discovery cohort. The study was designed to test whether signatures of past pathogen exposure could be identified by cataloging public T cell receptors.

The cohort was made up of approximately 670 healthy bone marrow donors. At the time of sampling, every cohort member was nominally healthy, though immune exposures that went unrecorded were likely present. The donor was CMV seropositive and was included in the group of around 300 seropositive cohort members. Each donor provided a peripheral blood sample, and peripheral blood mononuclear cells were used for TCR beta sequencing. Genomic DNA was extracted from the blood cell samples with the Qiagen DNeasy Blood Extraction Kit. As to this clone: Which antigen it targets is not known. Base quality data are lacking; no much larger clone is found one base away.

Library method: the immunoSEQ multiplex PCR assay. For the multiplex PCR, a mixture combining 60 forward primers for TCR Vbeta segments and 13 reverse primers for TCR Jbeta segments was used. A multiplex PCR assay on genomic DNA amplified the CDR3 region of rearranged TCR beta genes. The amplified TCR beta libraries were sequenced on the Illumina HiSeq System as 87-base-pair reads. The source study handled its data this way. A later analysis tallied around 80 million unique TCR beta chains across the 550 to 850 repertoires, and about 12 million of those chains were shared by two or more donors. To remove PCR and sequencing errors, raw reads were error-corrected and collapsed into unique sequences using a nearest-neighbor algorithm that merged closely related sequences. CDR3 sequences were aligned to IMGT reference sequences to assign V, D and J gene segments. Each retained sequence needed at least a six-nucleotide match to both a V gene segment and a J gene segment. A rearrangement counted as productive if the CDR3 had no stop codons and remained in frame with V and J, and every other rearrangement counted as non-productive. Following IMGT convention, CDR3 was defined as the stretch from the second conserved V-encoded cysteine to the conserved J-encoded phenylalanine. The earlier analysis of approximately 500 of the donors excluded sequences that lacked an unambiguous match to a single V gene segment. An earlier analysis of about 590 of the donors classified V segments as functional when productive rearrangements were above 56.7% and as segregating when the standard deviation between donors was above 5%. A statistical classification framework was developed to diagnose cytomegalovirus status using the catalog of TCR beta chain sequences. In a later analysis, V and J genes were assigned by comparing TCR nucleotide sequences against IMGT/GENE-DB human TR gene sequences. The TCRdist pipeline was used in a later analysis to assign CDR3 sequences and most-parsimonious VDJ recombination scenarios. In a later analysis, every TCR beta chain was defined by the combination of its CDR3 amino acid sequence and its V-gene family, and reads without a unique V-gene family were dropped. In a later analysis, 450 to 600 highly shared, low-generation-probability nucleotide sequences were removed to address suspected cross-contamination and a sequencing artifact. In a later analysis, a clonal expansion index for each public chain was calculated from normalized within-repertoire ranks of inferred template counts. In a later analysis, generation probabilities were computed with a VDJ recombination model fitted to out-of-frame rearrangements, and the resulting probabilities were checked against IGoR. In a later analysis, hypergeometric tests were used to score TCR-TCR, TCR-HLA and TCR-CMV co-occurrence, with a repertoire-size bias correction applied to TCR pairs. To estimate false discovery rates, a later analysis permuted the HLA or CMV assignments 20 times. A later analysis grouped co-occurring TCRs with DBSCAN, adding TCRdist sequence similarity when clustering within HLA-allele-positive subsets. Co-occurrence clustering excluded repertoires with fewer than 30,000 or more than 120,000 public chains, plus five with anomalous nucleotide sharing. The table comes from immuneACCESS by way of TCRdb, which keeps in-frame sequences with V and J called. Part of the clones is missing from these tables; in studies checked, under half for an unresolved V gene and the rest for unknown reasons. The V and J calls and clone size were taken over from that table, and D and trimming were inferred from the DNA. The table for this sample lists approximately 170,000 clones; under 80% of them were counted only once. The ten largest clones represent more than 4% of the sample.

What the study reported, not specific to this receptor: Most CMV-associated TCR beta chains appeared to be HLA-restricted in a later analysis, and the HLA associations seemed to be driven largely by CMV exposure. In a later analysis, several top co-occurrence clusters were reported to appear linked to parvovirus B19, influenza, CMV and Epstein-Barr virus. In this cohort, only TCR beta chains were sequenced, and detectable features were limited by the absence of alpha or paired-chain data. A few of the identified cytomegalovirus-associated TCR beta chains were confirmed in vitro to be specific for cytomegalovirus antigens. A further reported finding was that TCR beta sequences accurately predicted the HLA-A and HLA-B alleles for most subjects in the first cohort. Because some donors lacked HLA typing at each locus, the association tests relied only on the typed subset. Most TCR sequences were seen in very few donors, while some public TCRs were found in many individuals. Assigning TCR associations to individual alleles was difficult when HLA alleles, especially DR and DQ, strongly co-occurred. Broadly in line with IMGT annotations, most TCR beta V segments showed up in productive rearrangements about 87% or about 30% of the time in an earlier analysis of 450 to 600 of the donors. Because the 87-base-pair reads could not distinguish some IMGT-functional V segments, including TRBV6-2 and TRBV6-3, those segments were excluded. Seventeen rarely observed V segments, including chromosome 9 orphons, were excluded from the earlier analysis of some 590 of the donors because counts were too low. The sequencing pipeline was judged likely to have produced a cluster of highly shared sequence variants as a technical artifact. The classifier was reported to diagnose cytomegalovirus status with high specificity and sensitivity in both the original cohort and the validation cohort. In a later analysis, TCR association rates were found to vary across HLA loci, with the most associated TCRs seen for DRB1 alleles and the fewest for HLA-C alleles. According to a later genetic analysis, donors in an Asian-associated ancestry cluster had fewer N-insertions in productive TCRs than the roughly 700-donor mean. For the cohort, immune exposure information was limited to CMV serostatus. In the study, roughly 160 TCR beta chains were listed as associated with cytomegalovirus. According to the authors, the approach could potentially be generalized to other disease states and immunological phenotypes. Compared with equally common non-associated chains, HLA-associated TCR beta chains in a later analysis were more clonally expanded and had lower generation probabilities. A later genetic analysis associated a missense DCLRE1C variant with V-gene and J-gene trimming of TCR beta chains, and an independent cohort replicated the association. In a later analysis, 16,951 TCR beta sequences were associated with specific HLA alleles at a false discovery rate of 0.05. Linkage disequilibrium might explain the correlated functional status among segregating V segments, but an unknown experimental factor could not be ruled out. Roughly uniform sequencing depth across donors was assumed in presence/absence analyses, although this assumption may not hold.

The cysteine opens and the phenylalanine closes a CDR3 of 13 amino acids. The sequence is cut down to CDR3 DNA, 39 bases in frame from base 1. Sequences MNHNS (CDR1) and SASEGT (CDR2) are obtained from the germline V gene. Deletion took 9 bases off V and 3 bases off J, with a span of 14 bases between the germline ends. The sequencing sample was made of PBMCs. The TCR originated in a man aged 25 to 40 in good health and CMV-seropositive. Recombination connected TRBV6-1 to TRBJ1-2; D gene: possibly TRBD1, on 5 matching bases. In nucleotides, the sequence is TGTGCCAGTTCGTTCGGGGGAGACTATGGCTACACCTTC. This yields the protein CASSFGGDYGYTF.